This note documents a single T cell receptor (beta chain) sequence. The CDR3 runs 13 residues. J gave up 9 bases and V 6 bases, and 9 bases lay outside the gene matches. CDR1 SGHAT and CDR2 FQNNGV come from the germline V gene. The entry originates in a study of beta chain features in type 1 diabetes. Expressed TCRB transcripts were sequenced because the entire RNA isolate underwent reverse transcription. Only in-frame clones appear in the TCRdb table, and some are missing; sequencing was by immunoSEQ multiplex PCR. This table has under 90,000 clones, 25% to 35% appearing once. The chain employs TRBV11-2 and TRBJ2-7, with 9 bases identical to TRBD2. The source is a woman in her late teens or twenties in good health. Specimen: stem cell memory CD4+ T cells from blood. This chain's CDR3 is CASSAREGTMQYF. Written as DNA, the CDR3 is TGTGCCAGCAGTGCGCGGGAGGGCACCATGCAGTACTTC.